This TCR beta chain originates from a study of shared clonotypes between healthy human individuals. CDR1 SGHAT and CDR2 FQNNGV come from the germline V gene. The CDR3 loop spans 14 amino acids. V dropped 4 bases and J dropped 3 bases, with 13 bases sitting between them. Produced via immunoSEQ multiplex PCR; TCRdb's table is partial and in-frame only. This sample has under 2,000,000 clones; roughly 95% occur once, and the top ten carry approximately 1.2%. Naive CD8 cells were CD45RO-negative, positively selected for CCR7, excluding terminally differentiated effector memory CD45RA+ cells. This TCR came from a man between 18 and 35 years old in good health. Sequenced: naive CD8+ T cells sorted from blood. The gene calls are TRBV11-2 and TRBJ2-7; TRBD1 or TRBD2 may be the D gene (5 bases each). The DNA for the CDR3 is TGTGCCAGCAGCTGGGCCCTGGGGGACTACGAGCAGTACTTC. Protein product: CASSWALGDYEQYF.